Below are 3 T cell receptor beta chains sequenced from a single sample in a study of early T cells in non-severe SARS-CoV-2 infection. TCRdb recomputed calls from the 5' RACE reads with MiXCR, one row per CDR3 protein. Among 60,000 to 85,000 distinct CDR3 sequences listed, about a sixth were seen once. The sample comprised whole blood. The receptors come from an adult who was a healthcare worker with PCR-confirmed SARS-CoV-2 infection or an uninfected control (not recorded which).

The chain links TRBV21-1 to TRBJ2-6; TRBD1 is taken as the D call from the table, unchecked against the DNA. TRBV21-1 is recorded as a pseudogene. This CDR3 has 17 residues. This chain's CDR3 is CASSRGQVTSGANVLTF. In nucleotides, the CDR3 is TGTGCCAGCAGCAGAGGACAGGTAACCTCTGGGGCCAACGTCCTGACTTTC.

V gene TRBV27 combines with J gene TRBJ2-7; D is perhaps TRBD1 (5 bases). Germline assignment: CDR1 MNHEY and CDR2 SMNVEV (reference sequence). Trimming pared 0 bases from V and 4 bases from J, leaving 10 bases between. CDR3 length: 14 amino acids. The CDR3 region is CASSLSRQLYEQYF. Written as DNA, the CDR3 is TGTGCCAGCAGTTTATCGAGACAGCTATACGAGCAGTACTTC.

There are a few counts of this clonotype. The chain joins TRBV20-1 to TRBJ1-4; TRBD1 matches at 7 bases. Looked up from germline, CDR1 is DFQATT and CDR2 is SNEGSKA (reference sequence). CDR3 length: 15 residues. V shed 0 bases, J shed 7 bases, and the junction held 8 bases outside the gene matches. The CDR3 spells CSARDLTGRGEKLFF. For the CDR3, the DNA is TGCAGTGCTAGAGACTTGACAGGGCGAGGTGAAAAACTGTTTTTT.